This TCR beta chain was captured in a study of T cells after yellow fever vaccination. Study details: SMART-Seq v4 Ultra Low Input prepared libraries from low-cell fractions. Study-wide points: Reappearance after the booster was observed for most primary-vaccination clones (about 97% CD4, over 70% CD8). Researchers report a weaker secondary response that nonetheless peaked faster, day 5 versus 15.

The table lists this clonotype with many counts. As yet, its antigen is unknown. CDR1 MGHRA and CDR2 YSYEKL come from the germline V gene. The V end was cut by 0 bases, the J end by 6 bases, with 15 bases between. The CDR3 has 15 residues. TCRdb re-analysed the 5' RACE reads in MiXCR, keeping a single row per CDR3 protein. The sample consists of approximately 120,000 distinct CDR3 sequences, 12% to 15% of them appearing once. The TCR originated in a man aged 18 to 30 who received the YFV17D yellow fever vaccine. This sequence joins TRBV4-1 and TRBJ2-7, with a tentative D call TRBD2 (5 bases). The sample in question was CD8+ T cells sorted from PBMCs, obtained 5 days after the yellow fever booster vaccination. CDR3 sequence (DNA): TGCGCCAGCAGCCAAGATCCTACTAGATACCGCGAGCAGTACTTC. It encodes CASSQDPTRYREQYF.